Below are 21 T cell receptor beta chains sequenced from a single sample in a study of cytomegalovirus exposure and HLA in healthy donors. PCR used 60 Vbeta primers and 13 Jbeta primers. TCRdb keeps only in-frame clones here, not all; method: immunoSEQ multiplex PCR. This sample has some 120,000 clones, with around 77% found just once. Sample: PBMCs. The source of these receptors is a man aged 45-65 years in good health and CMV-seronegative.

The chain carries TRBV5-1 and TRBJ1-6; D is unclear. CDR1 and CDR2 (germline): SGHRS, YFSETQ. CDR3 length equals 15 residues. V dropped 2 bases and J dropped 8 bases, with 14 bases sitting between them. CDR3 sequence: CASSFYAGTDSPLHF. CDR3 bases: TGCGCCAGCAGCTTTTACGCGGGAACGGATTCACCCCTCCACTTT.

This chain joins TRBV7-2 and TRBJ2-1; TRBD2 might be the D (6 bases). V was clipped by 5 bases and J by 6 bases, with 17 bases between them. The V gene's germline CDR1 is SGHTA and CDR2 FQGNSA. The CDR3 spans 15 residues. CDR3: CASSPGGTAGNEQFF. In DNA, the CDR3 is TGTGCCAGCAGCCCTGGAGGGACCGCTGGCAATGAGCAGTTCTTC. The full variable domain, its missing parts supplied by reference TRBV7-2 and TRBJ2-1, is GAGVSQSPSNKVTEKGKDVELRCDPISGHTALYWYRQSLGQGLEFLIYFQGNSAPDKSGLPSDRFSAERTGGSVSTLTIQRTQQEDSAVYLCASSPGGTAGNEQFFGPGTRLTVL.

The chain links TRBV6-1 to TRBJ1-1; D might be TRBD1 (5 bases). CDR1 and CDR2 from the germline V gene are MNHNS and SASEGT. Trimming took off 2 bases at V and 13 bases at J, with 14 bases between the two ends. This CDR3 is built from 12 residues. In nucleotides, the CDR3 is TGTGCCAGCAGTGAATTGGGCTGGGGGGGTTTCTTT. It is translated as CASSELGWGGFF.

The CDR3 region is CAWSRLGREEFHEQYF. The CDR3 DNA follows: TGTGCCTGGAGTCGTTTGGGGCGGGAGGAATTCCACGAGCAGTACTTC. The chain recombines TRBV30 with TRBJ2-7; 8 nucleotides line up with TRBD2. Per the germline V gene, CDR1 is GTSNPN and CDR2 is SVGIG (reference sequence). The CDR3 consists of 16 residues. Losses at the gene ends were 2 bases for V and 5 bases for J; bases not matched to a gene: 14.

The chain carries TRBV6-5 and TRBJ2-5; a possible D gene is TRBD1 (7 bases). This CDR3 has 13 residues. Germline-derived CDR1 and CDR2 are MNHEY and SVGAGI. The V and J ends lost 6 bases and 5 bases respectively, with 13 bases between them. The CDR3 loop is CASSRGAMETQYF. CDR3 bases: TGTGCCAGCAGCAGGGGGGCAATGGAGACCCAGTACTTC.

V and J are TRBV21-1 and TRBJ2-7; no check of the table's D call, TRBD1, against the DNA was made. TRBV21-1 is a pseudogene segment. CDR3 length: 15 residues. CDR3 coding DNA: TGTGCCAGCGTGGTCTTGGTTACAAGTGGCTACGAGCAGTACTTC. Translated: CASVVLVTSGYEQYF.

A remark on this clone: One end of the junction fails to match germline, which may point to a read error. V usage is TRBV25-1 and J usage is TRBJ1-2, with D tentatively TRBD1 (5 bases). The CDR3 has 12 amino acids. CDR1 and CDR2 from the germline V gene are MGHDK and SYGVNS. The CDR3 region has the DNA TGTGCCAGCAGTGAATGGGGGGTTTCGGCCTTCTTC. This gives the protein CASSEWGVSAFF.

The V call is TRBV29-1, the J call TRBJ2-3, with D perhaps TRBD1 (6 bases). Trimming removed 3 bases from V and 2 bases from J, with 12 bases in between. Germline assignment: CDR1 SQVTM and CDR2 ANQGSEA. This CDR3 comprises 14 residues. Here the CDR3 reads CSVDRGQLTDTQYF. For the CDR3, the DNA is TGCAGCGTTGACCGGGGACAACTCACAGATACGCAGTATTTT.

The V gene is TRBV18, the J gene TRBJ2-7; TRBD1 matches 7 bases. This CDR3 contains 14 residues. Trimming at V came to 3 bases and at J to 5 bases, leaving 7 bases not matched to a gene. Germline V lookup: CDR1 KGHSH, CDR2 LQKENI. CDR3 DNA sequence: TGTGCCAGCTCACCTCCGACAGGGTGGCACGAGCAGTACTTC. Translation gives CASSPPTGWHEQYF. The whole variable domain, filled in from reference TRBV18 and TRBJ2-7, reads NAGVMQNPRHLVRRRGQEARLRCSPMKGHSHVYWYRQLPEEGLKFMVYLQKENIIDESGMPKERFSAEFPKEGPSILRIQQVVRGDSAAYFCASSPPTGWHEQYFGPGTRLTVT.

This clone has a single count. The rearrangement joins TRBV28 to TRBJ2-7; weak D call: TRBD2 (6 bases). V shed 8 bases and J shed 3 bases, with 14 bases lying between them. The CDR3 runs to 13 residues. CDR1 and CDR2 from the germline V gene are MDHEN and SYDVKM. The CDR3 is CASSIGGNYEQYF. CDR3 nucleotide sequence: TGTGCCAGCTCTATCGGAGGGAACTACGAGCAGTACTTC.

The chain uses TRBV5-1 and TRBJ1-2, with a weak D call TRBD1 (6 bases). V lost 0 bases, J lost 4 bases, and 10 bases lay in between. The CDR3 contains 14 residues. The germline V gene has CDR1 SGHRS and CDR2 YFSETQ. The CDR3 DNA follows: TGCGCCAGCAGCTTGGTGGTAGGGGGCTATGGCTACACCTTC. Amino acids: CASSLVVGGYGYTF.

The rearrangement joins TRBV7-9 to TRBJ2-6; maybe TRBD2 (6 bases). The germline V gene has CDR1 SEHNR and CDR2 FQNEAQ (reference sequence). This CDR3 has 17 residues. The V and J ends lost 11 bases and 0 bases respectively, with 20 bases between them. The CDR3 protein is CAAVLGTSNSGANVLTF. The CDR3 DNA sequence: TGTGCCGCCGTATTGGGGACTTCGAACTCTGGGGCCAACGTCCTGACTTTC.

This rearrangement joins TRBV7-2 to TRBJ2-2; 13 bases match TRBD2. Germline V gives CDR1 SGHTA, CDR2 FQGNSA. The V and J ends lost 4 bases and 6 bases, in that order; junction bases with no gene match: 11. This CDR3 region has 18 residues. The CDR3 DNA reads TGTGCCAGCAGCTCCTACTGGACTAGCGGGAGTCGGGCCGGGGAGCTGTTTTTT. As protein: CASSSYWTSGSRAGELFF.

V is TRBV10-3 and J is TRBJ2-5; D is possibly TRBD1 (6 bases). TRBJ2-7 explains the end of the DNA better; the J call may be wrong. The CDR3 contains 11 residues. Germline-derived CDR1 and CDR2 are ENHRY and SYGVKD. The CDR3 protein is CAISQGGEQYF. In nucleotides, the CDR3 is TGTGCCATATCACAGGGCGGCGAGCAGTACTTC.

This clone appeared a few times. The chain is built from TRBV16 and TRBJ1-1; D possibly corresponds to TRBD1 (5 bases). The CDR3 is 15 amino acids. The germline V gene has CDR1 KGHSY and CDR2 FQNENV. Trimming removed 0 bases from V and 1 base from J, with 9 bases in between. The CDR3 DNA follows: TGTGCCAGCAGCCAATCGGCAGGGCAGAACACTGAAGCTTTCTTT. This gives the protein CASSQSAGQNTEAFF.

The chain couples TRBV7-8 to TRBJ1-6; 9 bases agree with TRBD1. This CDR3 comprises 16 residues. CDR1 is SGHVS and CDR2 is FQNEAQ in the germline V gene. Trimming at V came to 4 bases and at J to 7 bases, leaving 8 bases not matched to a gene. The DNA for the CDR3 is TGTGCCAGCAGCTCTGCCGGGACAGGGAGGAATTCACCCCTCCACTTT. Translated: CASSSAGTGRNSPLHF.

This chain uses TRBV2 with TRBJ1-2; D unresolved. CDR1 and CDR2 (germline): SNHLY, FYNNEI. This CDR3 has 12 amino acids. The V end lost 2 bases, the J end lost 7 bases, and 8 bases lay between the germline ends. CDR3: CASSESGVGYTF. Here the CDR3 DNA reads TGTGCCAGCAGTGAATCTGGAGTTGGCTACACCTTC. The full variable domain, rest sourced from reference TRBV2 and TRBJ1-2, is EPEVTQTPSHQVTQMGQEVILRCVPISNHLYFYWYRQILGQKVEFLVSFYNNEISEKSEIFDDQFSVERPDGSNFTLKIRSTKLEDSAMYFCASSESGVGYTFGSGTRLTVV.

This chain joins TRBV6-6 and TRBJ2-5; TRBD1 matches 10 bases. V lost 2 bases to trimming and J lost 5 bases; unmatched junction nucleotides: 5. Germline loops: CDR1 MNHNY, CDR2 SVGAGI (reference sequence). The CDR3 consists of 15 residues. Here the CDR3 reads CASSYPDRGRETQYF. The CDR3 nucleotides read TGTGCCAGCAGTTACCCCGACAGGGGGCGGGAGACCCAGTACTTC.

The CDR3 spells CASSVEGTINQPQHF. The CDR3 DNA is TGTGCCAGCAGCGTAGAAGGGACAATTAATCAGCCCCAGCATTTT. The rearrangement uses TRBV9 and TRBJ1-5; possibly TRBD1 for D (6 bases). V dropped 0 bases and J dropped 4 bases, with 11 bases sitting between them. Germline CDR1 reads SGDLS; CDR2 reads YYNGEE. The CDR3 spans 15 residues.

The chain joins TRBV18 to TRBJ1-4, with 9 nucleotides matching TRBD1. The CDR3 runs 15 residues. V trimming: 4 bases; J trimming: 6 bases; junction bases outside the gene matches: 6. The germline V gene has CDR1 KGHSH and CDR2 LQKENI. The CDR3 nucleotides are TGTGCCAGCTCACAAAACAGGGGGCAGGATGAAAAACTGTTTTTT. Translated: CASSQNRGQDEKLFF.

The chain couples TRBV5-1 to TRBJ2-7; TRBD1 is a possible D gene (5 bases). The CDR3 runs to 13 residues. V lost 1 base to trimming and J lost 2 bases, with 7 bases between them. Germline loops: CDR1 SGHRS, CDR2 YFSETQ. CDR3 DNA: TGCGCCAGCAGCTTGTGGGGCACCTACGAGCAGTACTTC. This sequence encodes CASSLWGTYEQYF.